This TCR beta chain was obtained from a study of cytomegalovirus exposure and HLA in healthy donors. Study-level points and caveats: Usually a TCR sequence was rare, but some public TCRs were found in many donors. The listing of 150 or so TCR beta chains classed them as cytomegalovirus-associated.

Sequencing used immunoSEQ multiplex PCR; TCRdb keeps in-frame clones, though not all of them. The sample has more than 95,000 clones; 75% to 90% are singletons. With respect to this clone: Antigen unknown.

Sequenced sample: PBMCs. This TCR came from a man between 18 and 35 years old in good health and CMV-seropositive.

CDR3 sequence: CASSPIDSNYGYTF. CDR3 nucleotides: TGTGCCAGCAGCCCTATCGACAGTAACTATGGCTACACCTTC. The V gene is TRBV27, the J gene TRBJ1-2; possible D gene TRBD1, 5 bases. Trimming left V 6 bases short and J 1 base short, with 12 bases between. The V gene's germline CDR1 is MNHEY and CDR2 SMNVEV (reference sequence). The CDR3 is 14 residues long.